The clone carrying this T cell receptor (beta chain) appeared many times. Antigen: not known. A read error may produce the germline difference seen at one junction end. These data originate in a study of identical twins. Notes on the study in general: The authors drew conclusions from cross-sectional statistical analysis rather than following the same donors.

A universal primer binding site was introduced by template switching. The final cDNA contained unique molecular identifiers. TCRdb processed the 5' RACE reads anew with MiXCR; each CDR3 protein has one entry. The sample has some 500,000 distinct CDR3 sequences, 22% seen once. The data were also submitted as part of a second study, on T cells expressing NK-cell markers. As that report states: Sequencing covered eight donors, seven HCMV-seropositive and one seronegative.

The TCR sequence derives from a woman aged 18 to 35 in good health. The sequencing input was CD4+ T cells sorted from blood.

The CDR3: CSAAGLAGVHF. The CDR3 coding sequence is TGCAGTGCTGCGGGACTAGCGGGAGTCCACTTC. The rearrangement uses TRBV20-1 and TRBJ2-7; 14 bases are shared with TRBD2. The germline V gene encodes CDR1 DFQATT and CDR2 SNEGSKA (reference sequence). The CDR3 has 11 residues.